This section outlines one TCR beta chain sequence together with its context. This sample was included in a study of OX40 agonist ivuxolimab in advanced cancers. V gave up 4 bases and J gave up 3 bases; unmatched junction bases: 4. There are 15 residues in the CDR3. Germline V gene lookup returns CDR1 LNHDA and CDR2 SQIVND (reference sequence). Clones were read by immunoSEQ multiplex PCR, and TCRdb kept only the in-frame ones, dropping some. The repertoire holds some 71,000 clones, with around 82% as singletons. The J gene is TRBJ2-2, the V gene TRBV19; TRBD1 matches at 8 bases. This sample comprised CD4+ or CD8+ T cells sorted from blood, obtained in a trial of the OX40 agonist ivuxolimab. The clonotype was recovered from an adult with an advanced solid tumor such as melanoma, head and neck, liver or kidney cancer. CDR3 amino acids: CASSKYRGDTGELFF. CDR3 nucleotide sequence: TGTGCCAGTAGTAAATACAGGGGGGACACCGGGGAGCTGTTTTTT.